This TCR beta chain is drawn from a study of cytomegalovirus exposure and HLA in healthy donors. Study-wide points: In a later analysis, TCR beta V- and J-gene trimming was associated with a missense DCLRE1C variant. Rare TCR sequences predominated, though certain public TCRs were found in many donors. Researchers reported in a later analysis that common viral pathogens appeared linked to several top clusters.

The PCR employed 60 Vbeta primers together with 13 Jbeta primers. Clones were read by immunoSEQ multiplex PCR, and TCRdb kept only the in-frame ones, dropping some. The profile shows some 120,000 clones, over 65% of them singletons. Note on this clone: Antigen unknown.

The CDR3 is made up of 13 amino acids. Per the germline V gene, CDR1 is LNHDA and CDR2 is SQIVND (reference sequence). The V segment lost 6 bases and the J segment 1 base; nucleotides outside the gene matches: 0. This rearrangement joins TRBV19 to TRBJ2-3; 8 nucleotides match TRBD1. The sequence was obtained from a man aged 50 or older in good health and CMV-seronegative. Sequenced material: PBMCs. CDR3 residues: CASRDRGTDTQYF. In DNA form, the CDR3 reads TGTGCCAGTAGGGACAGGGGCACAGATACGCAGTATTTT.